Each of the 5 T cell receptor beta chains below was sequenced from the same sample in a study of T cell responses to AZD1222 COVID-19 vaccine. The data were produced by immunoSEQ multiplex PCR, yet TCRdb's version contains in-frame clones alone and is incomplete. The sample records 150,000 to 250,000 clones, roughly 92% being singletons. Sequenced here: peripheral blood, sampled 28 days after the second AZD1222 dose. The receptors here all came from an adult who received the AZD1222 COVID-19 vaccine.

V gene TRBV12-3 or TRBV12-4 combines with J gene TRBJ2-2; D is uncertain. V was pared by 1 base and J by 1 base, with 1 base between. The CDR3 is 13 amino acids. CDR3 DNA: TGTGCCAGCAGTTTAGGGAACACCGGGGAGCTGTTTTTT. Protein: CASSLGNTGELFF.

CDR3 sequence (DNA): TGTGCCAGCAGTGACCAGGGAGATTACTATGGCTACACCTTC. Its translation is CASSDQGDYYGYTF. This chain connects TRBV2 to TRBJ1-2; possibly TRBD1 for D (5 bases). CDR3 length: 14 amino acids. Germline CDR1 SNHLY, CDR2 FYNNEI. Trimming left V 3 bases short and J 3 bases short, with 11 bases between.

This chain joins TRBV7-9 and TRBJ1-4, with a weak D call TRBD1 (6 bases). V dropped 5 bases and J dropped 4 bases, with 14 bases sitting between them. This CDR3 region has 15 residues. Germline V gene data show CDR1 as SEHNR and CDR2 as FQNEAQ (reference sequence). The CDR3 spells CASSLGQRLNEKLFF. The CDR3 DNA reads TGTGCCAGCAGCCTCGGACAGCGACTTAATGAAAAACTGTTTTTT.

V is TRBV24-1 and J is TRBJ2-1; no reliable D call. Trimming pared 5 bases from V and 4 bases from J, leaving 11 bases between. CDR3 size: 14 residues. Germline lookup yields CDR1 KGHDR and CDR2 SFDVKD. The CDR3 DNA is TGTGCCACCAGTGCCGAGAAGGAATACAATGAGCAGTTCTTC. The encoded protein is CATSAEKEYNEQFF.

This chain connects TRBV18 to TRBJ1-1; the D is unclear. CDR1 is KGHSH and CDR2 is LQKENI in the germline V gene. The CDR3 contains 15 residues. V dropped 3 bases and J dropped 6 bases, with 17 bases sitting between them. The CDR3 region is CASSPHQMSWAEAFF. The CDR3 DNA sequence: TGTGCCAGCTCACCCCATCAAATGAGTTGGGCTGAAGCTTTCTTT. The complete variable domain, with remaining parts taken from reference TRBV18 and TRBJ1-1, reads NAGVMQNPRHLVRRRGQEARLRCSPMKGHSHVYWYRQLPEEGLKFMVYLQKENIIDESGMPKERFSAEFPKEGPSILRIQQVVRGDSAAYFCASSPHQMSWAEAFFGQGTRLTVV.